This entry lists 17 T cell receptor beta chains sequenced from one sample in a study of blood T cell repertoires in COVID-19. Here immunoSEQ multiplex PCR was the method, and the copy in TCRdb shows in-frame clones only, minus some. The repertoire holds about 150,000 clones, with roughly 80% as singletons. The sequenced material came from peripheral blood. The receptor set was obtained from a woman aged 55-70 years with COVID-19, enrolled during active disease.

The chain has TRBV30 and TRBJ1-4; tentatively, D is TRBD1 (6 bases). Germline CDR1 is GTSNPN and CDR2 is SVGIG (reference sequence). The CDR3 has 15 amino acids. V was cut by 4 bases and J by 4 bases, with 16 bases left in between. In DNA, the CDR3 is TGTGCCTGGAACTCCTACCAGGGGAGTAATGAAAAACTGTTTTTT. The encoded protein is CAWNSYQGSNEKLFF.

J is TRBJ1-1 and V is TRBV2; D might be TRBD1 (6 bases). Germline values: CDR1 SNHLY, CDR2 FYNNEI. This CDR3 is 14 amino acids long. Between the trimmed V and J ends, which lost 4 bases and 5 bases, there was a span of 14 bases. The CDR3 loop reads CASSGRGAGTEAFF. CDR3 sequence (DNA): TGTGCCAGCAGTGGCCGGGGGGCTGGGACTGAAGCTTTCTTT.

This clone was detected only once. This chain joins TRBV5-8 and TRBJ2-1; D uncertain. V was shortened by 2 bases and J by 6 bases, with 15 bases between the two germline ends. This CDR3 region has 15 residues. Germline CDR1 and CDR2: SGHTS and YDEGEE. CDR3 in amino acids: CASSFRPAGVNEQFF. DNA of the CDR3: TGTGCCAGCAGCTTCCGGCCAGCAGGTGTCAATGAGCAGTTCTTC.

The V and J genes are TRBV9 and TRBJ1-6; TRBD1 is a possible D gene (5 bases). The CDR3 contains 14 residues. Trimming pared 3 bases from V and 7 bases from J, leaving 11 bases between. CDR1 and CDR2 from the germline V gene are SGDLS and YYNGEE. CDR3 nucleotide sequence: TGTGCCAGCAGCGAGCCAGGGTTGAATTCACCCCTCCACTTT. Its translation: CASSEPGLNSPLHF.

The chain carries TRBV7-9 and TRBJ1-1, with TRBD1 as a possible D gene (6 bases). The CDR3 has 14 residues. CDR1 is SEHNR, CDR2 FQNEAQ, per germline (reference sequence). Trimming cost V 5 bases and J 5 bases, with 15 bases left between them. This chain's CDR3 is CASSQTGGRTEAFF. CDR3 sequence (DNA): TGTGCCAGCAGCCAAACGGGGGGGCGGACTGAAGCTTTCTTT.

This clone has a single count. The chain joins TRBV4-1 to TRBJ1-5; D is unresolved. The CDR3 contains 14 residues. From germline, CDR1 is MGHRA and CDR2 YSYEKL. The germline V and J ends were trimmed by 4 bases and 2 bases, with 9 bases remaining between them. The CDR3 reads CASSPEGGNQPQHF. The CDR3 region has the DNA TGCGCCAGCAGCCCTGAGGGAGGCAATCAGCCCCAGCATTTT.

This sequence joins TRBV11-1 and TRBJ2-2; 10 nucleotides align to TRBD1. V lost 5 bases, J lost 4 bases, and 7 bases stayed unmatched. Germline assignment: CDR1 SGHAT and CDR2 FQDESV (reference sequence). CDR3 length equals 16 residues. The CDR3 DNA reads as TGTGCCAGCAGCCCGCGGACAGGGGGTTTCACCGGGGAGCTGTTTTTT. It is translated as CASSPRTGGFTGELFF.

This chain connects TRBV10-2 to TRBJ1-4; no clear D. Trimming took 8 bases from V and 3 from J, leaving 13 bases between them. The CDR3 contains 14 residues. Germline V gives CDR1 WSHSY, CDR2 SAAADI. The CDR3: CASLPGEANEKLFF. CDR3 bases: TGCGCCAGCCTCCCCGGAGAAGCTAATGAAAAACTGTTTTTT.

CDR3 in amino acids: CATSTAETEAFF. The CDR3 DNA is TGTGCCACCAGCACCGCCGAGACAGAAGCTTTCTTT. The rearrangement uses TRBV15 and TRBJ1-1; D remains unclear. The germline CDR1 and CDR2 sequences are LNHNV and YYDKDF (reference sequence). The CDR3 extends over 12 amino acids. Between the trimmed V and J ends, which lost 4 bases and 8 bases, there was a span of 11 bases. Filled out from reference TRBV15 and TRBJ1-1, the complete variable domain reads DAMVIQNPRYQVTQFGKPVTLSCSQTLNHNVMYWYQQKSSQAPKLLFHYYDKDFNNEADTPDNFQSRRPNTSFCFLDIRSPGLGDTAMYLCATSTAETEAFFGQGTRLTVV.

The genes are TRBV2 and TRBJ2-2, with D possibly being TRBD2 (6 bases). Trimming stripped 4 bases from V and 3 bases from J, with 12 bases between. Germline V lookup: CDR1 SNHLY, CDR2 FYNNEI. The CDR3 is 15 amino acids. CDR3 in amino acids: CASSAGEQHTGELFF. The CDR3 DNA is TGTGCCAGCAGTGCGGGAGAGCAGCACACCGGGGAGCTGTTTTTT. The complete variable domain, with remaining parts taken from reference TRBV2 and TRBJ2-2, reads EPEVTQTPSHQVTQMGQEVILRCVPISNHLYFYWYRQILGQKVEFLVSFYNNEISEKSEIFDDQFSVERPDGSNFTLKIRSTKLEDSAMYFCASSAGEQHTGELFFGEGSRLTVL.

The rearrangement links TRBV2 to TRBJ2-1; 9 positions agree with TRBD2. J lost 7 bases, V lost 3 bases, and 7 bases had no gene match. This CDR3 spans 15 amino acids. In germline, CDR1 is SNHLY, CDR2 FYNNEI. The CDR3 DNA follows: TGTGCCAGCAGTGACAGCGGGAGGTGGGATAATGAGCAGTTCTTC. Its translation is CASSDSGRWDNEQFF.

The sample holds a few counts of this clone. The rearrangement joins TRBV10-2 to TRBJ1-5; TRBD1 matches at 8 bases. The ends lost 6 bases at V and 3 bases at J; junction bases unmatched: 4. The CDR3 extends over 14 amino acids. Germline CDR1 reads WSHSY; CDR2 reads SAAADI. The CDR3 is CASRGQEDNQPQHF. The CDR3 DNA follows: TGCGCCAGCAGGGGACAGGAGGACAATCAGCCCCAGCATTTT.

The genes are TRBV5-1 and TRBJ2-5; D gene uncertain. V lost 4 bases and J 3 bases, leaving 16 bases between the germline ends. The CDR3 is 15 amino acids. CDR1 is SGHRS and CDR2 is YFSETQ in the germline V gene. The CDR3 DNA follows: TGCGCCAGCAGCCCCCCGCGGCAAACCGAAGAGACCCAGTACTTC. Its protein is CASSPPRQTEETQYF. The variable domain in full, with the rest retrieved from reference TRBV5-1 and TRBJ2-5, is KAGVTQTPRYLIKTRGQQVTLSCSPISGHRSVSWYQQTPGQGLQFLFEYFSETQRNKGNFPGRFSGRQFSNSRSEMNVSTLELGDSALYLCASSPPRQTEETQYFGPGTRLLVL.

This sequence joins TRBV5-1 and TRBJ1-6; D perhaps matches TRBD1 (6 bases). The CDR3 runs 15 residues. Germline CDR1 SGHRS, CDR2 YFSETQ. V lost 6 bases and J 10 bases, leaving 20 bases between the germline ends. This chain's CDR3 is CASTPEGGTYSPLHF. CDR3 nucleotide sequence: TGCGCCAGCACACCCGAGGGGGGGACGTACTCACCCCTCCACTTT.

This sequence joins TRBV18 and TRBJ1-2; 12 bases match TRBD1. The CDR3 is made up of 14 amino acids. CDR1 and CDR2 (germline): KGHSH, LQKENI. V was clipped by 3 bases and J by 6 bases; unmatched bases: 2. CDR3 loop: CASSPGQGADGYTF. Written as DNA, the CDR3 is TGTGCCAGCTCACCGGGACAGGGGGCCGATGGCTACACCTTC.

The chain is built from TRBV19 and TRBJ1-3; 7 bases are a match to TRBD1. Germline lookup yields CDR1 LNHDA and CDR2 SQIVND (reference sequence). This CDR3 spans 14 amino acids. The trim removed 6 bases at V and 2 bases at J, leaving 4 bases unmatched. The CDR3 DNA reads TGTGCCAGTAGGAATACAGGGGCTGGAAACACCATATATTTT. This sequence encodes CASRNTGAGNTIYF.

This clone was observed a single time. The rearrangement joins TRBV27 to TRBJ2-1; 7 bases agree with TRBD1. The CDR3 is 16 amino acids. V shed 5 bases and J 0 bases; nucleotides not matched to a gene: 7. The germline gives CDR1 MNHEY, CDR2 SMNVEV (reference sequence). CDR3 in amino acids: CASSRPGTVSYNEQFF. CDR3 coding DNA: TGTGCCAGCAGTCGTCCCGGGACAGTCTCCTACAATGAGCAGTTCTTC.